This TCR beta chain was recorded in a study of blood T cell repertoires in COVID-19. Study summary: Collection of acute and convalescent COVID-19 samples took place in the United States, Italy and Spain. Sources were T cells, B-cell-depleted T cells, or PBMCs; the material itself was cDNA or gDNA.

In the original workflow: Using reference gene primer amplification, nucleated cell counts were estimated. Assay used: immunoSEQ multiplex PCR; TCRdb lists only in-frame clones, some missing. The V and J calls and the clone size are those of that table, but D and trimming were determined from the DNA. Of some 320,000 clones in the sample, roughly 86% were seen once. The CDR3 runs to 14 residues. Followed longitudinally, the Seattle patients had been enrolled during active infection. This clonotype was obtained from a woman between 25 and 40 years old with COVID-19, enrolled during active disease. The chain combines TRBV12-1 with TRBJ2-5; TRBD1 is the table's D call and was not checked against the DNA. TRBV12-1 is noted as a pseudogene. Sequencing was performed on peripheral blood. Here the CDR3 DNA reads TGTGCCAGCAGCGAATCGGACAGCCAAGAGACCCAGTACTTC. It translates to CASSESDSQETQYF.